Presented here are 6 T cell receptor beta chains from one specimen sequenced in a study of OX40 agonist ivuxolimab in advanced cancers. The assay was immunoSEQ multiplex PCR, and TCRdb's table has in-frame clones only and misses some. The sample lists 90,000 to 100,000 clones, about 85% occurring once. This specimen was CD4+ or CD8+ T cells sorted from blood, taken in a trial of the OX40 agonist ivuxolimab. Receptor source: an adult with an advanced solid tumor such as melanoma, head and neck, liver or kidney cancer.

The V and J genes are TRBV28 and TRBJ2-5; D remains ambiguous. CDR1 and CDR2 from the germline V gene are MDHEN and SYDVKM. CDR3 length: 14 residues. V was shortened by 2 bases and J by 2 bases, with 9 bases between the two germline ends. The CDR3 nucleotides are TGTGCCAGCAGTTTACACCGGAGACAAGAGACCCAGTACTTC. Translation gives CASSLHRRQETQYF.

The chain carries TRBV29-1 and TRBJ2-5, with 7 bases identical to TRBD1. Trimming at V came to 3 bases and at J to 5 bases, leaving 6 bases not matched to a gene. The V gene's germline CDR1 is SQVTM and CDR2 ANQGSEA. This CDR3 spans 13 amino acids. In nucleotides, the CDR3 is TGCAGCGTTGAGGTAGGGGGCGGGGAGACCCAGTACTTC. Translating gives CSVEVGGGETQYF. Full variable domain (remainder filled in from reference TRBV29-1 and TRBJ2-5): SAVISQKPSRDICQRGTSLTIQCQVDSQVTMMFWYRQQPGQSLTLIATANQGSEATYESGFVIDKFPISRPNLTFSTLTVSNMSPEDSSIYLCSVEVGGGETQYFGPGTRLLVL.

This clone occurred once. The chain joins TRBV7-6 to TRBJ1-5; the D gene is possibly TRBD1 (5 bases). This CDR3 is built from 14 residues. The germline V gene encodes CDR1 SGHVS and CDR2 FNYEAQ. The V and J ends lost 4 bases and 8 bases respectively, with 15 bases between them. In DNA, the CDR3 is TGTGCCAGCAGCTCGGCGCAGGGCGGGGAGCCCCAGCATTTT. It is translated as CASSSAQGGEPQHF.

The chain joins TRBV6-6 to TRBJ1-1; D is unclear. The length of the CDR3 is 10 residues. Germline V gene sequence: CDR1 MNHNY, CDR2 SVGAGI (reference sequence). V gave up 8 bases and J gave up 1 base, with 2 bases separating them. DNA of the CDR3: TGTGCCAGCGCGAACACTGAAGCTTTCTTT. It encodes CASANTEAFF.

This chain uses TRBV30 with TRBJ1-2; D gene unclear. Trimming pared 2 bases from V and 7 bases from J, leaving 14 bases between. This CDR3 is built from 13 residues. Germline V lookup: CDR1 GTSNPN, CDR2 SVGIG (reference sequence). CDR3 residues: CAWSIQNRGGYTF. In DNA form, the CDR3 reads TGTGCCTGGAGTATTCAGAATAGAGGTGGCTACACCTTC.

The chain recombines TRBV7-3 with TRBJ2-2, with D tentatively TRBD2 (5 bases). V lost 5 bases to trimming and J lost 5 bases, with 12 bases between them. Germline lookup yields CDR1 SGHTA and CDR2 FQGTGA. This CDR3 is built from 14 residues. In DNA, the CDR3 is TGTGCCAGCAGCCAAAGCCGGGGAACCGGGGAGCTGTTTTTT. This sequence encodes CASSQSRGTGELFF.